This T cell receptor beta chain was sequenced for a study of CD8 T cells in ankylosing spondylitis. Study-wide points: Clones that were linked to disease were CD8+ and were relatively rare in peripheral blood. According to the report, clones linked to the disease were significantly enriched in matched synovial fluid samples taken from ankylosing spondylitis patients. Ankylosing spondylitis blood appeared to be characterized by a TCR beta motif of eight highly homologous variants.

This clonotype was seen only a few times. The antigen is undetermined. Construction of TCR beta libraries was performed using quantitative 5'-RACE with molecular barcodes. TCRdb ran MiXCR on the 5' RACE reads and lists one entry per CDR3 protein. Among around 100,000 distinct CDR3 sequences listed, roughly 9% were seen once. This CDR3 contains 12 residues. V shed 6 bases and J shed 8 bases, with 10 bases lying between them. This clonotype was sampled from a male donor with ankylosing spondylitis. Source material: blood, either unsorted or a sorted T cell fraction (not recorded which). The chain is built from TRBV6-7 and TRBJ1-4, with D perhaps TRBD1 (5 bases). TRBV6-7 has ORF status, its function being uncertain. The CDR3 DNA reads as TGTGCCAGCAGCGAGAAGGGGGAAAAACTGTTTTTT. Its translation is CASSEKGEKLFF.